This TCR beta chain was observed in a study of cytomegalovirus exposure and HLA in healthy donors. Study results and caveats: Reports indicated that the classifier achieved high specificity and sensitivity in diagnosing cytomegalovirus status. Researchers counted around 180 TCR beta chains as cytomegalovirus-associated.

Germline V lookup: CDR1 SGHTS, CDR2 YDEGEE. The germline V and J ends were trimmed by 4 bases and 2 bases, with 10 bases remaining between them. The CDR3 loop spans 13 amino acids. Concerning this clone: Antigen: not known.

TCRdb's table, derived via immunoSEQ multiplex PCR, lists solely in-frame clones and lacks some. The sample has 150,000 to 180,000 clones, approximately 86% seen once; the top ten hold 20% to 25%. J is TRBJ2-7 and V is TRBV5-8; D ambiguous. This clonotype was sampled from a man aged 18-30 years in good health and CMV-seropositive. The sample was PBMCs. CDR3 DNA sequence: TGTGCCAGCAGCAAAGGAGAAGCCTACGAGCAGTACTTC. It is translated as CASSKGEAYEQYF.